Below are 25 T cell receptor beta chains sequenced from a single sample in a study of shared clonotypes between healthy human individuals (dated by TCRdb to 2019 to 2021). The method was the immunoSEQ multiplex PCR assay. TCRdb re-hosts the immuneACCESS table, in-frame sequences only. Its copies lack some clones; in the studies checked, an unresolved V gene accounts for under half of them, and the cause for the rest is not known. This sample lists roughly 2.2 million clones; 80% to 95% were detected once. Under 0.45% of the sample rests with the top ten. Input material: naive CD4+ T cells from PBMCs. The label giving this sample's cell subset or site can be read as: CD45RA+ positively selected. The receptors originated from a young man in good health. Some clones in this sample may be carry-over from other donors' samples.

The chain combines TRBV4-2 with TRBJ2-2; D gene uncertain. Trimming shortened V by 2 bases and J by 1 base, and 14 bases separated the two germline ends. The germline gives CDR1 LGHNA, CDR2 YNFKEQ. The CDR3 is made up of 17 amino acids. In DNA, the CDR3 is TGTGCCAGCAGCCAATATGGCCTACCCTTGAACACCGGGGAGCTGTTTTTT. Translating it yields CASSQYGLPLNTGELFF.

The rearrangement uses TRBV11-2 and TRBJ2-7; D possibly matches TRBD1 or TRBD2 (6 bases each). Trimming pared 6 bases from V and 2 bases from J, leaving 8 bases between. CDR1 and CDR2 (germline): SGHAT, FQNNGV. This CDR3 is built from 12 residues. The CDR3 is CASRGGAYEQYF. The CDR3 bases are TGTGCCAGCAGGGGGGGCGCCTACGAGCAGTACTTC.

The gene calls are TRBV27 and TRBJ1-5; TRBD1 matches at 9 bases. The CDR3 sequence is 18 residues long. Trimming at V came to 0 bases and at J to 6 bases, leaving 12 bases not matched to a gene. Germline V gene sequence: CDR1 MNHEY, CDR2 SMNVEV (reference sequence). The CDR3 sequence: CASSLSAYGTGFLQPQHF. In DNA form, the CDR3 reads TGTGCCAGCAGTTTATCGGCCTATGGGACAGGGTTTCTTCAGCCCCAGCATTTT.

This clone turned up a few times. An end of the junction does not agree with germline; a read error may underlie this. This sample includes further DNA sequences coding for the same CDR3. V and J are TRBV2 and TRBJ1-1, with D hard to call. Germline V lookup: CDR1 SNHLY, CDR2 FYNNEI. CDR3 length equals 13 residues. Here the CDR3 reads CASSEGGHTEAFF. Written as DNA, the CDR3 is TGTGCCAGCAGCGAAGGCGGACACACTGAAGCTTTCTTT.

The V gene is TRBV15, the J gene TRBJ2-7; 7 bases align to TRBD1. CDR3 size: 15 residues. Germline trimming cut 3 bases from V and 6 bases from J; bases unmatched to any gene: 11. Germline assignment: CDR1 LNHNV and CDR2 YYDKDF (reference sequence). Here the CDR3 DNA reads TGTGCCACCAGCAGTAGAACCGGGACAGTCTCCGAGCAGTACTTC. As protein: CATSSRTGTVSEQYF.

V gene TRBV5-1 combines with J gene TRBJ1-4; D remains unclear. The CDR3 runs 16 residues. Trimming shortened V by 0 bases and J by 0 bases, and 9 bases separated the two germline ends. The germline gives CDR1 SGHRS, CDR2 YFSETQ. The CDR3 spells CASSLAPQTTNEKLFF. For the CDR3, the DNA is TGCGCCAGCAGCTTGGCCCCGCAGACAACTAATGAAAAACTGTTTTTT.

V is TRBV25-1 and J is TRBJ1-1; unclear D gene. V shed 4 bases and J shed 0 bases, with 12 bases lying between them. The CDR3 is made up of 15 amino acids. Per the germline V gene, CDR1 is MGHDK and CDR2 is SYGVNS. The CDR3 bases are TGTGCCAGCAGTGGGAAGGGTTCGATGAACACTGAAGCTTTCTTT. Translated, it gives CASSGKGSMNTEAFF.

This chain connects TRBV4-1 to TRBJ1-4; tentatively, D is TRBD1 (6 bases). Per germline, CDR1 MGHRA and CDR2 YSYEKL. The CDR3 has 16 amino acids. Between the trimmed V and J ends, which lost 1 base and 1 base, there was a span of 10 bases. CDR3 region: CASSQGTGQTNEKLFF. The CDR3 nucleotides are TGCGCCAGCAGCCAAGGTACAGGGCAAACTAATGAAAAACTGTTTTTT.

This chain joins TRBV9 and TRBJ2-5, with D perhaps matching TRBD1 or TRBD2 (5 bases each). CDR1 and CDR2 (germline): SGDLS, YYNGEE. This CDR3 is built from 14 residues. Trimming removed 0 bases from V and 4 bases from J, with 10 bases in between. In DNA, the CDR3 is TGTGCCAGCAGCGTAGCTACGGGGACAGAGACCCAGTACTTC. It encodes CASSVATGTETQYF.

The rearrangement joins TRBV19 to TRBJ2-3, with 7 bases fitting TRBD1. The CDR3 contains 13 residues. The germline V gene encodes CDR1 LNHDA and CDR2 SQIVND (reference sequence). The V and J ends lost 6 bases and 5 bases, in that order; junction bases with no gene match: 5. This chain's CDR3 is CASSFTGEDTQYF. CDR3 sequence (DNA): TGTGCCAGTAGCTTTACAGGGGAAGATACGCAGTATTTT.

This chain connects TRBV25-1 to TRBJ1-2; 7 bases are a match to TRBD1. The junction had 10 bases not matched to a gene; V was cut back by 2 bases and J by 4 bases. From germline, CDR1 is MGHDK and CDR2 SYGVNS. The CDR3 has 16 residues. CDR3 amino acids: CASSEGEGGLLYGYTF. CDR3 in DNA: TGTGCCAGCAGTGAAGGGGAAGGGGGCCTTCTCTATGGCTACACCTTC.

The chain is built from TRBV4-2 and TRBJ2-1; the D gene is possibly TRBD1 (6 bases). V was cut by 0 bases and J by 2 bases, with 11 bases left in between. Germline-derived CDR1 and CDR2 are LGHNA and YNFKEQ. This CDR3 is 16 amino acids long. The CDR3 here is CASSQDLGGAYNEQFF. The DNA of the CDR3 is TGTGCCAGCAGCCAAGATCTTGGGGGCGCCTACAATGAGCAGTTCTTC.

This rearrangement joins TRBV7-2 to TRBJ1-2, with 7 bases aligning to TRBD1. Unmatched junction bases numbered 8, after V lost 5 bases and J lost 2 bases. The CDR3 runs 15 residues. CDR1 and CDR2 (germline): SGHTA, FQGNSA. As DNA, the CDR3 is TGTGCCAGCAGCAAACGGACAGGCACAAACTATGGCTACACCTTC. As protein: CASSKRTGTNYGYTF.

The CDR3 nucleotides read TGTGCCAGTGTACGGGGGATGGGTGAAAAACTGTTTTTT. Translation gives CASVRGMGEKLFF. This chain links TRBV6-1 with TRBJ1-4, with D possibly matching TRBD1 (5 bases). This CDR3 has 13 amino acids. The ends were cut back, 9 bases at V and 7 bases at J, with 15 bases in the middle. Germline values: CDR1 MNHNS, CDR2 SASEGT.

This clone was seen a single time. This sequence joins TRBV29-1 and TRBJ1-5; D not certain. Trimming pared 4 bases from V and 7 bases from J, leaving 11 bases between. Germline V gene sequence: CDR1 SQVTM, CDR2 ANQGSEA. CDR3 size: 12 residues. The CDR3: CSVAETWQPQHF. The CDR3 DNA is TGCAGCGTTGCGGAGACGTGGCAGCCCCAGCATTTT.

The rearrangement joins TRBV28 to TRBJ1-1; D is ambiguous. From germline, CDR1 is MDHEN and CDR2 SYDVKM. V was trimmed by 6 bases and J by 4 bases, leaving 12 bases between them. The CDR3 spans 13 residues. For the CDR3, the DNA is TGTGCCAGCAGACGGCCCGGGGTCACTGAAGCTTTCTTT. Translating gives CASRRPGVTEAFF.

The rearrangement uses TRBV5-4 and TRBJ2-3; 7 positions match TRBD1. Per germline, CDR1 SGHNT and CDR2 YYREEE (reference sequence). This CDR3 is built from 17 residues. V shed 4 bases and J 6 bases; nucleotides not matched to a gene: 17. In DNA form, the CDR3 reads TGTGCCAGCAGCCAGAACGCTAACAGGGGCGTGACGGATACGCAGTATTTT. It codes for CASSQNANRGVTDTQYF.

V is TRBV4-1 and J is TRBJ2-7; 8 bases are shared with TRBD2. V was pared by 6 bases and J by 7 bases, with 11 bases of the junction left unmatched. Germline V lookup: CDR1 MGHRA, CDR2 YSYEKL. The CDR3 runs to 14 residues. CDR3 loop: CASSPPTSAREQYF. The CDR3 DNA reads TGCGCCAGCAGTCCGCCGACTAGCGCGCGGGAGCAGTACTTC.

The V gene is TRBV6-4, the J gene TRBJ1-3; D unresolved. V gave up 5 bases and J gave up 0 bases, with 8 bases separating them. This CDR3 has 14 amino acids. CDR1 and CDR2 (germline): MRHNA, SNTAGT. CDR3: CASSPTGSGNTIYF. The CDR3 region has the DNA TGTGCCAGCAGTCCGACGGGCTCTGGAAACACCATATATTTT.

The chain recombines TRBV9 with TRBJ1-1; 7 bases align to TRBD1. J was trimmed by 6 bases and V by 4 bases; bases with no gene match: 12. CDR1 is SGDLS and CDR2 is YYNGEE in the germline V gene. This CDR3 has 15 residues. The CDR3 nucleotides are TGTGCCAGCAGCAGAGCGACAGGGACAACCCCTGAAGCTTTCTTT. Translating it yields CASSRATGTTPEAFF.

DNA of the CDR3: TGTGCCAGCAGTGAAGCCCGGAGGGGGCAGAACTATGGCTACACCTTC. The encoded protein is CASSEARRGQNYGYTF. The chain links TRBV6-1 to TRBJ1-2; 7 bases match TRBD1. V lost 0 bases to trimming and J lost 2 bases; unmatched junction nucleotides: 6. The CDR3 extends over 16 amino acids. CDR1 and CDR2 (germline): MNHNS, SASEGT.

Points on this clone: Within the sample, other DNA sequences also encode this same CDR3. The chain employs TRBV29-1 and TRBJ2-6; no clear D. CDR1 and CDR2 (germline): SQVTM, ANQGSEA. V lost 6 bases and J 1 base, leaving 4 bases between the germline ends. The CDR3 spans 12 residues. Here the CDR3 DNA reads TGCAGCGTGTCGTCTGGGGCCAACGTCCTGACTTTC. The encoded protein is CSVSSGANVLTF. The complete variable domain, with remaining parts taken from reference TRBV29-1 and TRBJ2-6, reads SAVISQKPSRDICQRGTSLTIQCQVDSQVTMMFWYRQQPGQSLTLIATANQGSEATYESGFVIDKFPISRPNLTFSTLTVSNMSPEDSSIYLCSVSSGANVLTFGAGSRLTVL.

CDR3 in DNA: TGTGCCAGTAGCAGACGACTAGCGGGACCTACGAACACCGGGGAGCTGTTTTTT. Translation: CASSRRLAGPTNTGELFF. This rearrangement joins TRBV19 to TRBJ2-2, with 11 bases aligning to TRBD2. The junction had 9 bases not matched to a gene; V was cut back by 6 bases and J by 0 bases. The CDR3 sequence is 18 residues long. Germline lookup yields CDR1 LNHDA and CDR2 SQIVND (reference sequence).

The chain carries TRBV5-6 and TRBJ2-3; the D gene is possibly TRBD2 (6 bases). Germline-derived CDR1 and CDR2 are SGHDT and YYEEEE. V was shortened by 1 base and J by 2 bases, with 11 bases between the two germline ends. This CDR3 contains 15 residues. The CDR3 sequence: CASSLQGLITDTQYF. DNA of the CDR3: TGTGCCAGCAGCTTGCAGGGACTGATCACAGATACGCAGTATTTT.

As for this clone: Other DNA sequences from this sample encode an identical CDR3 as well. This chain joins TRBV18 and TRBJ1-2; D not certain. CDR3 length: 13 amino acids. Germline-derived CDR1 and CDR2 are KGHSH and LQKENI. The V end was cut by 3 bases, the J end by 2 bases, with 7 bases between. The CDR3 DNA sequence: TGTGCCAGCTCACCTCAAGAGAACTATGGCTACACCTTC. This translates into CASSPQENYGYTF.